This entry describes one T cell receptor beta chain. This CDR3 contains 14 residues. Looked up from germline, CDR1 is WNHNN and CDR2 is SYGVQD (reference sequence). V was pared by 6 bases and J by 8 bases, with 10 bases of the junction left unmatched. The source of the sample is a study of T cells in localized non-small cell lung cancer. TCRdb keeps only in-frame clones here, not all; method: immunoSEQ multiplex PCR. The sample yields roughly 38,000 clones, around 86% seen once. The source was peripheral blood mononuclear cells, collected before any cancer treatment. The J gene is TRBJ2-1, the V gene TRBV10-1; 7 positions match TRBD1. The sequence derives from a male donor aged 60 or over with stage II lung adenocarcinoma. The CDR3 nucleotides are TGCGCCAGCAGCGAGGGGGCAGTGGCGCATGAGCAGTTCTTC. Protein product: CASSEGAVAHEQFF.